This T cell receptor (beta chain) was captured in a study of OX40 agonist ivuxolimab in advanced cancers. With autoimmune disease history or systemic immunosuppression, patients were excluded. Patients had blood sampled at baseline and again on cycle 4 day 1 and cycle 7 day 1. General study points: On average, a greater number of expanded clones characterised CD8+ T cells relative to CD4+.

About this clone itself: Its antigen remains unidentified.

Germline V gene data show CDR1 as SGHKS and CDR2 as YYEKEE (reference sequence). This CDR3 spans 15 amino acids. The V end was cut by 1 base, the J end by 6 bases, with 14 bases between. This table comes from immunoSEQ multiplex PCR, and its TCRdb copy is limited to in-frame clones, with some not included. The table has roughly 70,000 clones, 70% to 90% seen once; the top ten hold over 0.95%. Here the sequenced sample was CD4+ or CD8+ T cells sorted from blood, taken in a trial of the OX40 agonist ivuxolimab. This TCR was sampled from an adult with an advanced solid tumor such as melanoma, head and neck, liver or kidney cancer. The chain couples TRBV5-5 to TRBJ1-5, with D unclear. The CDR3 nucleotides read TGTGCCAGCAGCTTGTTTACAGTCGTGGGTCAGCCCCAGCATTTT. It yields the protein CASSLFTVVGQPQHF.